This section outlines one T cell receptor beta chain sequence together with its context. Its antigen is unknown. These data are taken from a study of shared clonotypes between healthy human individuals. Germline lookup yields CDR1 SEHNR and CDR2 FQNEAQ (reference sequence). With 2 bases removed from V and 5 bases from J, the gap between germline ends came to 12 bases. The CDR3 spans 14 residues. Donors, healthy HIV-negative adults, lacked recent acute infections or vaccinations. Findings and limits, study-wide: Tissues were not sampled, only blood, and their repertoires likely differ. Shared clonotypes across all four donors exceeded non-shared ones in generation probability.

Each subset's genomic DNA was shared equally among a number of immunoSEQ plates. Profiled with immunoSEQ multiplex PCR; TCRdb holds only in-frame clones, not every one. This table holds some 690,000 clones, less than 95% found once. The sequenced sample consisted of memory CD8+ T cells from PBMCs. As for subset: CD45RO+ cells pooled with CCR7-negative TemRA cells. The chain has TRBV7-9 and TRBJ1-2; D is ambiguous. This receptor was taken from a young man in good health. Some clones in this sample may be carry-over from other donors' samples. The DNA of the CDR3 is TGTGCCAGCAGCTTAATGGGAGCCACATATGGCTACACCTTC. This translates into CASSLMGATYGYTF.